A selection of T cell receptor beta chains follows, all from one sample in a study of blood T cell repertoires in COVID-19. Measured with immunoSEQ multiplex PCR; TCRdb has only the in-frame clones, and not every one. The data show 200,000 to 250,000 clones, around 85% seen once. Sequenced sample: peripheral blood. The receptors derive from a man older than 75 with acute or convalescent COVID-19. The CDR3 runs from the conserved cysteine through the conserved F or W. A D gene is named only where the DNA matches it firmly. Not all rows give a size; the values are once, few, many and, for expanded clones, a class.

D: .
size: .
J: TRBJ2-5
length: 14
V: TRBV5-4
DNA: TGTGCCAGCAGCTTGCGCCAACCTCGGGAGACCCAGTACTTC
CDR3: CASSLRQPRETQYF

D: TRBD2
size: few
J: TRBJ2-3
length: 16
V: TRBV25-1
DNA: TGTGCCAGCAGCCCCACTAGCGGGGGGGACTCCGATACGCAGTATTTT
CDR3: CASSPTSGGDSDTQYF

D: TRBD1
size: once
J: TRBJ1-5
length: 16
V: TRBV4-1
DNA: TGCGCCAGCAGCCAGGGGGGAAGGGGGCTCAATCAGCCCCAGCATTTT
CDR3: CASSQGGRGLNQPQHF

D: .
size: .
J: TRBJ1-5
length: 15
V: TRBV28
DNA: TGTGCCAGCAGCCCCTCGGACAGAGTGGGGCAGCCCCAGCATTTT
CDR3: CASSPSDRVGQPQHF

D: TRBD1
size: .
J: TRBJ2-7
length: 17
V: TRBV7-9
DNA: TGTGCCAGCAGCTTATCCTATCGGGACAGGGATGCGGGAGAGCAGTACTTC
CDR3: CASSLSYRDRDAGEQYF

D: TRBD1
size: .
J: TRBJ2-7
length: 14
V: TRBV27
DNA: TGTGCCAGCAGTTTTTGGACAGGGTTAGGCGAGCAGTACTTC
CDR3: CASSFWTGLGEQYF

D: .
size: .
J: TRBJ1-1
length: 15
V: TRBV5-1
DNA: TGCGCCAGCAGCTCCAGGGATGTAGGTTACACTGAAGCTTTCTTT
CDR3: CASSSRDVGYTEAFF

D: .
size: .
J: TRBJ2-1
length: 17
V: TRBV5-1
DNA: TGCGCCAGCAGCTTGGAGGAGGTGCCCCGGGGTCGCAATGAGCAGTTCTTC
CDR3: CASSLEEVPRGRNEQFF

D: .
size: .
J: TRBJ1-1
length: 13
V: TRBV2
DNA: TGTGCCAGCTGCCCTGAGCCGAACACTGAAGCTTTCTTT
CDR3: CASCPEPNTEAFF

D: TRBD1
size: .
J: TRBJ2-6
length: 16
V: TRBV11-2
DNA: TGTGCCAGCAGCTCCGGGACAGGCTCTGGGGCCAACGTCCTGACTTTC
CDR3: CASSSGTGSGANVLTF

D: .
size: few
J: TRBJ1-5
length: 14
V: TRBV18
DNA: TGTGCCAGCTCACCAGAGGACAGTTATCAGCCCCAGCATTTT
CDR3: CASSPEDSYQPQHF

D: TRBD1
size: .
J: TRBJ1-6
length: 14
V: TRBV7-9
DNA: TGTGCCAGCAGCTTATCCGGGACAGTCGTGCCCCTCCACTTT
CDR3: CASSLSGTVVPLHF

D: .
size: .
J: TRBJ1-2
length: 13
V: TRBV3-1/TRBV3-2
DNA: TGTGCCAGCAGCCAAGCCTCGGGGAATGGCTACACCTTC
CDR3: CASSQASGNGYTF

D: .
size: .
J: TRBJ1-3
length: 15
V: TRBV7-9
DNA: TGTGCCAGCAGCTTATCAGGGAACTCTGGAAACACCATATATTTT
CDR3: CASSLSGNSGNTIYF

D: TRBD1
size: .
J: TRBJ2-7
length: 15
V: TRBV28
DNA: TGTGCCAGCAGTACCCGGGACAGGGTCGTCCACGAGCAGTACTTC
CDR3: CASSTRDRVVHEQYF

D: TRBD1
size: .
J: TRBJ2-2
length: 15
V: TRBV11-3
DNA: TGTGCCAGCAGCTTTTTTCAGGGGGCGGCCGGGGAGCTGTTTTTT
CDR3: CASSFFQGAAGELFF

D: .
size: .
J: TRBJ1-5
length: 13
V: TRBV10-2
DNA: TGCGCCAGCACTGACTCGTACAATCAGCCCCAGCATTTT
CDR3: CASTDSYNQPQHF

D: .
size: few
J: TRBJ2-1
length: 13
V: TRBV10-3
DNA: TGTGCCATCAGTGTTAGGAGCGCCTATGAGCAGTTCTTC
CDR3: CAISVRSAYEQFF

D: TRBD2
size: .
J: TRBJ2-7
length: 16
V: TRBV19
DNA: TGTGCCAGTAGTCGCCTCAGAGCGGGAGGTATTTACGAGCAGTACTTC
CDR3: CASSRLRAGGIYEQYF

D: TRBD1
size: .
J: TRBJ1-6
length: 14
V: TRBV14
DNA: TGTGCCAGCAGCTTAGGACAGGGGTATTCACCCCTCCACTTT
CDR3: CASSLGQGYSPLHF

D: TRBD1
size: .
J: TRBJ2-3
length: 16
V: TRBV30
DNA: TGTGCCTGGAGTAGGGCAGGGGGTGTTAGCACAGATACGCAGTATTTT
CDR3: CAWSRAGGVSTDTQYF

D: .
size: .
J: TRBJ2-3
length: 15
V: TRBV5-1
DNA: TGCGCCAGCAGCTTGGCCCCTGGCAGCACAGATACGCAGTATTTT
CDR3: CASSLAPGSTDTQYF

D: .
size: .
J: TRBJ1-5
length: 14
V: TRBV5-1
DNA: TGCGCCAGCAGCTTGCTCTCCGGGAACCAGCCCCAGCATTTT
CDR3: CASSLLSGNQPQHF

D: .
size: .
J: TRBJ2-2
length: 14
V: TRBV5-1
DNA: TGCGCCAGCAGCTTGGGCAGGGGCGCCGGGGAGCTGTTTTTT
CDR3: CASSLGRGAGELFF

D: .
size: few
J: TRBJ2-7
length: 13
V: TRBV11-2
DNA: TGTGCCAGCAGCTTGGTTCTTCCTGCCGGGACAAAGTTC
CDR3: CASSLVLPAGTKF

D: TRBD1
size: .
J: TRBJ1-4
length: 15
V: TRBV19
DNA: TGTGCCAGTAGTATATTGGCACAGGGGTTTGAAAAACTGTTTTTT
CDR3: CASSILAQGFEKLFF

D: .
size: .
J: TRBJ1-6
length: 14
V: TRBV20-1
DNA: TGCAGTGCTAGTTCACCCAGGGTTCATTCACCCCTCCACTTT
CDR3: CSASSPRVHSPLHF

D: .
size: .
J: TRBJ1-3
length: 17
V: TRBV4-1
DNA: TGCGCCAGCAGCCAAGTATTTCAGGTGCGCTCTGGAAACACCATATATTTT
CDR3: CASSQVFQVRSGNTIYF

D: TRBD1
size: .
J: TRBJ1-2
length: 15
V: TRBV15
DNA: TGTGCCACCAGCGGAGGATACAGGGGATCATATGGCTACACCTTC
CDR3: CATSGGYRGSYGYTF

D: .
size: .
J: TRBJ1-5
length: 16
V: TRBV24-1
DNA: TGTGCCACCAGTGACCCCCCCCAGGGAGGCCATCAGCCCCAGCATTTT
CDR3: CATSDPPQGGHQPQHF

D: .
size: .
J: TRBJ2-2
length: 15
V: TRBV28
DNA: TGTGCCAGCAGTTCGTGGGGGACACTCACCGGGGAGCTGTTTTTT
CDR3: CASSSWGTLTGELFF

D: TRBD1
size: .
J: TRBJ1-5
length: 13
V: TRBV19
DNA: TGTGCCAGTACCCCTCGGGACAGACAGCCCCAGCATTTT
CDR3: CASTPRDRQPQHF

D: TRBD1
size: few
J: TRBJ1-1
length: 16
V: TRBV13
DNA: TGTGCCAGCAGCAAAGGGGACAGTACCATAAACACTGAAGCTTTCTTT
CDR3: CASSKGDSTINTEAFF

D: TRBD1
size: .
J: TRBJ1-1
length: 16
V: TRBV28
DNA: TGTGCCAGCAGTTTAGACGACAGGGTGGGGGACACTGAAGCTTTCTTT
CDR3: CASSLDDRVGDTEAFF

D: .
size: .
J: TRBJ2-6
length: 14
V: TRBV6-5
DNA: TGTGCCAGCAGCCAGACTTCTGGGGCCAACGTCCTGACTTTC
CDR3: CASSQTSGANVLTF

D: TRBD2
size: .
J: TRBJ2-7
length: 15
V: TRBV7-2
DNA: TGTGCCAGCAGCTTAGAACCACTAGCGGGAGCCGAGCAGTACTTC
CDR3: CASSLEPLAGAEQYF

D: TRBD1
size: .
J: TRBJ2-5
length: 13
V: TRBV24-1
DNA: TGTGCCTCGCGGGACAGGGGAGGAGAGACCCAGTACTTC
CDR3: CASRDRGGETQYF

D: TRBD2
size: .
J: TRBJ2-7
length: 18
V: TRBV24-1
DNA: TGTGCCACCAGTGAACCGGGGGGGAAAGGAGCCAACAAGGACGAGCAGTACTTC
CDR3: CATSEPGGKGANKDEQYF

D: TRBD1
size: .
J: TRBJ2-6
length: 13
V: TRBV5-6
DNA: TGTGCCAGCAGCCGGACAGGGCCGAACGTCCTGACTTTC
CDR3: CASSRTGPNVLTF

D: .
size: .
J: TRBJ2-7
length: 14
V: TRBV28
DNA: TGTGCCAGCAGTAACCGGGACAACCCCTACGAGCAGTACTTC
CDR3: CASSNRDNPYEQYF

D: .
size: .
J: TRBJ1-5
length: 16
V: TRBV5-6
DNA: TGTGCCAGCAGCTTGGGGTTCGGGTACGGCAATCAGCCCCAGCATTTT
CDR3: CASSLGFGYGNQPQHF

D: TRBD2
size: few
J: TRBJ2-7
length: 17
V: TRBV19
DNA: TGTGCCAGTAGTATAGGGACTAGCGGCTCTAGGTCCTACGAGCAGTACTTC
CDR3: CASSIGTSGSRSYEQYF

D: .
size: .
J: TRBJ2-3
length: 14
V: TRBV19
DNA: TGTGCCAGTAGTACCGACAGGCTCACAGATACGCAGTATTTT
CDR3: CASSTDRLTDTQYF

D: TRBD1
size: few
J: TRBJ2-1
length: 16
V: TRBV19
DNA: TGTGCCAGTAGGCCCCGTCAGGGGGCCGCTATCGATGAGCAGTTCTTC
CDR3: CASRPRQGAAIDEQFF

D: .
size: .
J: TRBJ2-3
length: 14
V: TRBV19
DNA: TGTGCCAGTAGTATTAGCGGTAGCACAGATACGCAGTATTTT
CDR3: CASSISGSTDTQYF

D: TRBD1
size: .
J: TRBJ1-6
length: 14
V: TRBV10-2
DNA: TGCGCCAGCAGCTTTACCGGACAGGGTTCACCCCTCCACTTT
CDR3: CASSFTGQGSPLHF

D: TRBD1
size: .
J: TRBJ1-5
length: 14
V: TRBV2
DNA: TGTGCCAGCAGTTTACAGGGGTATGATCAGCCCCAGCATTTT
CDR3: CASSLQGYDQPQHF

D: .
size: .
J: TRBJ1-2
length: 13
V: TRBV12-5
DNA: TGTGCTAGTGGTCGCCCGGACAGTCGGGGCTACACCTTC
CDR3: CASGRPDSRGYTF

D: TRBD2
size: .
J: TRBJ2-5
length: 17
V: TRBV7-2
DNA: TGTGCCAGCAGCTCCTTTCCGGGACTAGCGGGACAAGAGACCCAGTACTTC
CDR3: CASSSFPGLAGQETQYF

D: TRBD2
size: .
J: TRBJ2-3
length: 16
V: TRBV24-1
DNA: TGTGCCACCAGTGACCCTAGCGGGGGGGGCACAGATACGCAGTATTTT
CDR3: CATSDPSGGGTDTQYF

D: TRBD1
size: once
J: TRBJ1-1
length: 15
V: TRBV6-5
DNA: TGTGCCAGCAGGGGACAGGGGGCTTTGAACACTGAAGCTTTCTTT
CDR3: CASRGQGALNTEAFF

D: TRBD1
size: .
J: TRBJ2-2
length: 16
V: TRBV7-9
DNA: TGTGCCAGTCGAGACAGGGGGCTTAGTGACACCGGGGAGCTGTTTTTT
CDR3: CASRDRGLSDTGELFF

D: TRBD1
size: .
J: TRBJ2-6
length: 16
V: TRBV7-9
DNA: TGTGCCAGCAGCCGGACAGGGGGATCTGGGGCCAACGTCCTGACTTTC
CDR3: CASSRTGGSGANVLTF

D: .
size: once
J: TRBJ1-6
length: 14
V: TRBV5-1
DNA: TGCGCCAGCACTCAGGAGGCTCCTAATTCACCCCTCCACTTT
CDR3: CASTQEAPNSPLHF

D: .
size: .
J: TRBJ1-6
length: 18
V: TRBV21-1
DNA: TGTGCCAGCAGCAAAGACTCGGCAGGGGGATCTAGTTATTCACCCCTCCACTTT
CDR3: CASSKDSAGGSSYSPLHF

D: .
size: .
J: TRBJ2-5
length: 14
V: TRBV11-2
DNA: TGTGCCAGCAGCTTAATTTCAGGGAGGGAGACCCAGTACTTC
CDR3: CASSLISGRETQYF

D: TRBD1
size: .
J: TRBJ2-7
length: 13
V: TRBV29-1
DNA: TGCAGCGTTGAAGGGACAGGGGGCTACGAGCAGTACTTC
CDR3: CSVEGTGGYEQYF

D: .
size: .
J: TRBJ1-6
length: 16
V: TRBV5-5
DNA: TGTGCCAGCAGCTTGGGTGTGCCAGGCGGGAATTCACCCCTCCACTTT
CDR3: CASSLGVPGGNSPLHF

D: .
size: .
J: TRBJ2-7
length: 12
V: TRBV3-1/TRBV3-2
DNA: TGTGCCAGCAGCCAAGGGCATGGCGAGCAGTACTTC
CDR3: CASSQGHGEQYF